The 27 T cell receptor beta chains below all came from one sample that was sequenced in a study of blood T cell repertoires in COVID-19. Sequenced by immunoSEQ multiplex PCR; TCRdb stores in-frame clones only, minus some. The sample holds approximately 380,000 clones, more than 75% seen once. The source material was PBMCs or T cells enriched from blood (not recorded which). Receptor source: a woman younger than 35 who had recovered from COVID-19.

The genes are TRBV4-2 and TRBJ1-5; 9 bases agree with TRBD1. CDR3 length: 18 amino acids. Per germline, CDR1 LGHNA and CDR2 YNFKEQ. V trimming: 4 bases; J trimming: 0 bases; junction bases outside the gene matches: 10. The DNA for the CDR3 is TGTGCCAGCAGCCGTGCCGGGACAGGGAGTGATAGCAATCAGCCCCAGCATTTT. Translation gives CASSRAGTGSDSNQPQHF.

CDR3 DNA sequence: TGTGCCAGCAGCGGGACAGAGAACTACGAGCAGTACTTC. Translating it yields CASSGTENYEQYF. The chain combines TRBV5-6 with TRBJ2-7; 7 nucleotides match TRBD1. The germline CDR1 and CDR2 sequences are SGHDT and YYEEEE. The CDR3 has 13 amino acids. J lost 3 bases, V lost 4 bases, and 4 bases had no gene match.

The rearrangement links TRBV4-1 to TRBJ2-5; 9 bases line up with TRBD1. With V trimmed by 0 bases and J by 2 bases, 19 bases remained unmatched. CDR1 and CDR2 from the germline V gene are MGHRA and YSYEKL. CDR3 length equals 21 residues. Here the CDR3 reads CASSQEEGRWTGDRRQETQYF. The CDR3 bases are TGCGCCAGCAGCCAAGAGGAAGGCCGTTGGACAGGGGACAGGAGGCAAGAGACCCAGTACTTC.

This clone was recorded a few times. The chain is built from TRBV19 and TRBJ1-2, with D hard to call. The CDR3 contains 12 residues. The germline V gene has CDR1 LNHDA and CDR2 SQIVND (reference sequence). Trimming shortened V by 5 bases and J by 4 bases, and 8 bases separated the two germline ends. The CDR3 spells CASSPRGYGYTF. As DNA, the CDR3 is TGTGCCAGTAGTCCCCGAGGCTATGGCTACACCTTC.

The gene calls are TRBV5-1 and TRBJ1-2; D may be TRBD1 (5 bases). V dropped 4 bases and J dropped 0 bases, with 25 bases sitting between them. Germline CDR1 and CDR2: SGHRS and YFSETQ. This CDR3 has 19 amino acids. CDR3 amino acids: CASSLNFAGDWMTNYGYTF. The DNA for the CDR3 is TGCGCCAGCAGCCTCAATTTTGCCGGGGACTGGATGACTAACTATGGCTACACCTTC.

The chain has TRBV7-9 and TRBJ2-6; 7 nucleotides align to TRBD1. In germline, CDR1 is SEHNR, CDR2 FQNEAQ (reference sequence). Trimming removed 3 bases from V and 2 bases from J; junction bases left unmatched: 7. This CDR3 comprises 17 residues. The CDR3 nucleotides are TGTGCCAGCAGCTTTACCGGGACAGATACTGGGGCCAACGTCCTGACTTTC. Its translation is CASSFTGTDTGANVLTF.

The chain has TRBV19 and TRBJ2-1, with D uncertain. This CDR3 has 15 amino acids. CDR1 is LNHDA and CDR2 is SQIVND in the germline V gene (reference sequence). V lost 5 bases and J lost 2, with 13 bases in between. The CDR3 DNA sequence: TGTGCCAGTAGTGCCCGACTTATCGCCTACAATGAGCAGTTCTTC. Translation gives CASSARLIAYNEQFF.

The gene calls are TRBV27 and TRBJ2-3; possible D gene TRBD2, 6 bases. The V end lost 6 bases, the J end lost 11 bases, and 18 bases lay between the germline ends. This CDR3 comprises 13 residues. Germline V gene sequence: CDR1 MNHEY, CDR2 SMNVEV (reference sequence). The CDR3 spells CASSTPGEWVQYF. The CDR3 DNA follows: TGTGCCAGCAGCACGCCGGGGGAGTGGGTGCAGTATTTT.

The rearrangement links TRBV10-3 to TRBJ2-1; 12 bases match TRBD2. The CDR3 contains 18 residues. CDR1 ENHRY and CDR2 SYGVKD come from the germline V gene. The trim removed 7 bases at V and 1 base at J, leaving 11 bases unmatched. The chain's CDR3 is CAIIWTSGAQRSYNEQFF. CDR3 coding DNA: TGTGCCATCATCTGGACTAGCGGGGCCCAACGGTCCTACAATGAGCAGTTCTTC.

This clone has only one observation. For the CDR3, the DNA is TGCGCCAGCAAAACAGGGATTGGCTCCTATAATTCACCCCTCCACTTT. Amino acids: CASKTGIGSYNSPLHF. The rearrangement uses TRBV10-2 and TRBJ1-6, with D perhaps matching TRBD1 (6 bases). The CDR3 loop spans 16 amino acids. CDR1 is WSHSY and CDR2 is SAAADI in the germline V gene. Trimming took 7 bases from V and 0 from J, leaving 13 bases between them.

Written as DNA, the CDR3 is TGTGCCAGCAGTCAGGGGACAAACACCGGGGAGCTGTTTTTT. Protein sequence: CASSQGTNTGELFF. The chain joins TRBV2 to TRBJ2-2; the D gene is possibly TRBD1 (6 bases). This CDR3 contains 14 residues. Per germline, CDR1 SNHLY and CDR2 FYNNEI. V dropped 5 bases and J dropped 2 bases, with 9 bases sitting between them.

CDR3 coding DNA: TGCGCCAGCAGCAAAGAAGCTAGCGGGGTGTACGAGCAGTACTTC. Translated, it gives CASSKEASGVYEQYF. The rearrangement joins TRBV5-1 to TRBJ2-7; TRBD2 matches 9 bases. Trimming took 4 bases from V and 4 from J; bases not matched to a gene: 9. The CDR3 length is 15 residues. CDR1 is SGHRS, CDR2 YFSETQ, per germline.

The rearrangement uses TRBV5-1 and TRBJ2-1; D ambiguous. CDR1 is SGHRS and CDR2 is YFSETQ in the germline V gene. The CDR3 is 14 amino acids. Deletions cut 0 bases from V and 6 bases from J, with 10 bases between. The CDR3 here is CASSLDGGFNEQFF. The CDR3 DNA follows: TGCGCCAGCAGCTTGGATGGCGGATTCAATGAGCAGTTCTTC.

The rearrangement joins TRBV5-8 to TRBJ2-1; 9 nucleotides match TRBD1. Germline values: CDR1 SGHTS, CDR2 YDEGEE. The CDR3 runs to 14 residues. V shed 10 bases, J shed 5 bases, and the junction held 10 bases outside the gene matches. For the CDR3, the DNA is TGTGCCGACGGGGACAGGGTTGGCAACAATGAGCAGTTCTTC. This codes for CADGDRVGNNEQFF. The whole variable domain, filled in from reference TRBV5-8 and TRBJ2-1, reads EAGVTQSPTHLIKTRGQQATLRCSPISGHTSVYWYQQALGLGLQFLLWYDEGEERNRGNFPPRFSGRQFPNYSSELNVNALELEDSALYLCADGDRVGNNEQFFGPGTRLTVL.

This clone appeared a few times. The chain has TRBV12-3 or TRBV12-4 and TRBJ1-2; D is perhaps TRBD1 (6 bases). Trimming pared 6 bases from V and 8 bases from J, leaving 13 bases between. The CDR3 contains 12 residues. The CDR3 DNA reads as TGTGCCAGCAGGATGGACAGTGAGGGCTACACCTTC. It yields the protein CASRMDSEGYTF.

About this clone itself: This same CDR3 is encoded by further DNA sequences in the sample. The CDR3 loop reads CASRRDRGSYEQYF. CDR3 DNA: TGTGCCAGCAGACGGGACAGGGGGTCCTACGAGCAGTACTTC. V and J are TRBV6-5 and TRBJ2-7; 11 positions agree with TRBD1. Germline trimming cut 6 bases from V and 1 base from J; bases unmatched to any gene: 2. Looked up from germline, CDR1 is MNHEY and CDR2 is SVGAGI. The CDR3 is made up of 14 amino acids.

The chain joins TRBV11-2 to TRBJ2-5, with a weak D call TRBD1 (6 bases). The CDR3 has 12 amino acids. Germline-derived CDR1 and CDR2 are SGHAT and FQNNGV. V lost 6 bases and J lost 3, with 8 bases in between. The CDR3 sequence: CASSGQKETQYF. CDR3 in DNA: TGTGCCAGCAGTGGACAGAAAGAGACCCAGTACTTC.

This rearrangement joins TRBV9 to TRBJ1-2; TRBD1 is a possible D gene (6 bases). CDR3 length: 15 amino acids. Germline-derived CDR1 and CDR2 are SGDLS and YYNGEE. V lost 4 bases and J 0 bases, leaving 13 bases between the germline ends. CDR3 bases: TGTGCCAGCAGCCCCGGGACAATAGCTAACTATGGCTACACCTTC. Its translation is CASSPGTIANYGYTF.

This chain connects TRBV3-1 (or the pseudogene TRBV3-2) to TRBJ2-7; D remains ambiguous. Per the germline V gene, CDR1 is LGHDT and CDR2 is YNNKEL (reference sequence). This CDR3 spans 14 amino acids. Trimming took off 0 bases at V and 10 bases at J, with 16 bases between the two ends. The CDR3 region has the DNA TGTGCCAGCAGCCAAGATAGTACGCCCACGCCACAGTACTTC. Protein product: CASSQDSTPTPQYF.

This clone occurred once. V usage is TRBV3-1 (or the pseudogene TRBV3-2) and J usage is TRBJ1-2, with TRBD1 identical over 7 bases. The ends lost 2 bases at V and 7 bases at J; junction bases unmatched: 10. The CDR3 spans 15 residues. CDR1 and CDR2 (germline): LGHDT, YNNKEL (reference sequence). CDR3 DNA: TGTGCCAGCAGCCAACTCACAGGGGCTGTTTCTGGCTACACCTTC. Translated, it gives CASSQLTGAVSGYTF.

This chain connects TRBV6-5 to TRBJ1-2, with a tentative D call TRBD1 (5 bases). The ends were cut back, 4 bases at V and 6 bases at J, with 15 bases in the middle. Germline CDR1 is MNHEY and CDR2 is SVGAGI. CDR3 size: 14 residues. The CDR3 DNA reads TGTGCCAGCAGTTCCTCTCAGGGTGGTGATGGCTACACCTTC. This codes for CASSSSQGGDGYTF.

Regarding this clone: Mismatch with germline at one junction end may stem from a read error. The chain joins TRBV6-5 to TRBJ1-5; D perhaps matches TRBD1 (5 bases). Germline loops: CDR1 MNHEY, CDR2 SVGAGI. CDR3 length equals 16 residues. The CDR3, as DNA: TGTGCCAGCAGTTACTCTTGGCAGGGCGTAAATCGGCCCCAGCATTTT. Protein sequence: CASSYSWQGVNRPQHF.

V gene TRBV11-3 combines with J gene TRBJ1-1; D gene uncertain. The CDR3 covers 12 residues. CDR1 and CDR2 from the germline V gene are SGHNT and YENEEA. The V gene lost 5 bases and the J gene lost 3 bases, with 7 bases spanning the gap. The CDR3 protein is CASSMEDTEAFF. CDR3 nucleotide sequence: TGTGCCAGCAGCATGGAGGACACTGAAGCTTTCTTT.

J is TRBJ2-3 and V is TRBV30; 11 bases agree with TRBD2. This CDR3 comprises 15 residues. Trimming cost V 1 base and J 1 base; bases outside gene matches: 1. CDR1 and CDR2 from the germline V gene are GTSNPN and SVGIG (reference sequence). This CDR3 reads CAWSGLAGRTDTQYF. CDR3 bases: TGTGCCTGGAGTGGACTAGCGGGGCGCACAGATACGCAGTATTTT.

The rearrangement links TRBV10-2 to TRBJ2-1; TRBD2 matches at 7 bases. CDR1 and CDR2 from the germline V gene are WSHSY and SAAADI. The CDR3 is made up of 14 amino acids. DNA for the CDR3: TGCGCAGCATCCGGGGGGAGCTCCTACAATGAGCAGTTCTTC. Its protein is CAASGGSSYNEQFF.

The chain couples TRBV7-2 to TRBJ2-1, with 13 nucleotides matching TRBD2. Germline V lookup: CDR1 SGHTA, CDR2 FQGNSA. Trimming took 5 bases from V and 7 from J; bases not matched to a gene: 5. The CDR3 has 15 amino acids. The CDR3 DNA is TGTGCCAGCAGCCCCCGGACTAGCGGGGGTAATGAGCAGTTCTTC. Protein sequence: CASSPRTSGGNEQFF. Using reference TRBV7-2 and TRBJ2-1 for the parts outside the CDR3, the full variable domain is GAGVSQSPSNKVTEKGKDVELRCDPISGHTALYWYRQSLGQGLEFLIYFQGNSAPDKSGLPSDRFSAERTGGSVSTLTIQRTQQEDSAVYLCASSPRTSGGNEQFFGPGTRLTVL.

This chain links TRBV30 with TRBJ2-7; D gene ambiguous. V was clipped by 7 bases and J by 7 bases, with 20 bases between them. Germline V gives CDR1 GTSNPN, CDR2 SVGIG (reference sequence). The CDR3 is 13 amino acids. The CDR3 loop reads CALRGSSWREQYF. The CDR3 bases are TGTGCCTTACGAGGTTCATCGTGGAGAGAGCAGTACTTC. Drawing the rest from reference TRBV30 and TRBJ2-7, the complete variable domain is SQTIHQWPATLVQPVGSPLSLECTVEGTSNPNLYWYRQAAGRGLQLLFYSVGIGQISSEVPQNLSASRPQDRQFILSSKKLLLSDSGFYLCALRGSSWREQYFGPGTRLTVT.